These 26 T cell receptor beta chains were all obtained from the same sample, sequenced in a study of T cell repertoires in aging, cancer and after chemotherapy. Amplification of TCR beta used genomic DNA extracted from peripheral blood. Rearranged V-D-J TRB sequences were amplified with a mixed TRB-A/B primer pool. MiXCR was run by TCRdb on the multiplex PCR reads, yielding one entry per CDR3 protein. The sample includes 6,500 to 9,500 distinct CDR3 sequences, approximately 25% of them seen just once. The sample consisted of blood. The receptors shown here come from a human donor with a blood cancer.

This clonotype has ten or more counts. This rearrangement joins TRBV10-3 to TRBJ2-3, with a weak D call TRBD2 (6 bases). The CDR3 sequence is 18 residues long. CDR1 and CDR2 from the germline V gene are ENHRY and SYGVKD. V was clipped by 2 bases and J by 1 base, with 19 bases between them. The CDR3 is CAISEGMLGGSGTDTQYF. DNA for the CDR3: TGTGCCATCAGTGAGGGGATGTTGGGGGGTAGCGGCACAGATACGCAGTATTTT.

This clonotype ranks as medium-sized. The chain carries TRBV6-2 or TRBV6-3 and TRBJ1-5; D gene unclear. The CDR3 runs 13 residues. The germline CDR1 and CDR2 sequences are MNHEY and SVGEGT. The germline V and J ends were trimmed by 4 bases and 4 bases, with 8 bases remaining between them. CDR3 region: CASSWTVNQPQHF. CDR3 bases: TGTGCCAGCAGTTGGACGGTGAATCAGCCCCAGCATTTT.

This rearrangement joins TRBV7-9 to TRBJ2-6; D remains unclear. Germline loops: CDR1 SEHNR, CDR2 FQNEAQ (reference sequence). V dropped 3 bases and J dropped 2 bases, with 11 bases sitting between them. The CDR3 covers 16 residues. DNA for the CDR3: TGTGCCAGCAGCTTTTTAACTCGAGCTGGGGCCAACGTCCTGACTTTC. Amino acid sequence: CASSFLTRAGANVLTF.

This clonotype is classed as medium-sized. The genes are TRBV27 and TRBJ2-5; 9 nucleotides match TRBD1. Trimming at V came to 9 bases and at J to 3 bases, leaving 2 bases not matched to a gene. Looked up from germline, CDR1 is MNHEY and CDR2 is SMNVEV (reference sequence). The length of the CDR3 is 12 residues. CDR3 loop: CASRTGEETQYF. Here the CDR3 DNA reads TGTGCCAGTAGGACAGGGGAAGAGACCCAGTACTTC.

This clonotype has ten or more counts. This chain uses TRBV5-1 with TRBJ2-2; D might be TRBD2 (5 bases). V was shortened by 8 bases and J by 6 bases, with 23 bases between the two germline ends. Per germline, CDR1 SGHRS and CDR2 YFSETQ. This CDR3 has 16 residues. CDR3 DNA sequence: TGCGCCAGTGTACCCTCCTGGACTGGCGGTTCCGGGGAGCTGTTTTTT. Its translation is CASVPSWTGGSGELFF.

The V and J genes are TRBV24-1 and TRBJ2-7, with 10 bases identical to TRBD2. The CDR3 consists of 20 residues. Unmatched junction bases numbered 16, after V lost 0 bases and J lost 3 bases. Germline V gene data show CDR1 as KGHDR and CDR2 as SFDVKD. The CDR3, as DNA: TGTGCCACCAGTGATTTGCGGACCCCGCGCGAGCGGGAGGGCCTCTACGAGCAGTACTTC. This sequence encodes CATSDLRTPREREGLYEQYF.

CDR3 nucleotide sequence: TGTGCCAGCAGCCAAGAGCACCTCATGAACACTGAAGCTTTCTTT. This translates into CASSQEHLMNTEAFF. The chain employs TRBV4-2 and TRBJ1-1; the D is unclear. This CDR3 is built from 15 residues. The V end lost 0 bases, the J end lost 0 bases, and 8 bases lay between the germline ends. In germline, CDR1 is LGHNA, CDR2 YNFKEQ.

This clonotype rates as medium-sized. At one of its ends the junction is not consistent with the germline gene, which may arise from a read error. This chain connects TRBV12-3 or TRBV12-4 to TRBJ2-7; the D gene is possibly TRBD2 (5 bases). The CDR3 runs 13 residues. CDR3 bases: TGTGCCAGCAGCTTAGCGATCTCCTACGAGCAGTACTTC. Amino acids: CASSLAISYEQYF.

A word on this clonotype: Possible read error: a much larger clone is one base away. The genes are TRBV6-2 or TRBV6-3 and TRBJ1-1; D remains unclear. Deletions cut 5 bases from V and 1 base from J, with 11 bases between. This CDR3 has 14 residues. Looked up from germline, CDR1 is MNHEY and CDR2 is SVGEGT. This chain's CDR3 is CASSEQWRNTEAFF. CDR3 nucleotides: TGTGCCAGCAGTGAACAGTGGCGGAACACTGAAGCTTTCTTT.

The rearrangement uses TRBV7-9 and TRBJ2-7; D is possibly TRBD1 (6 bases). The CDR3 runs 13 residues. Germline lookup yields CDR1 SEHNR and CDR2 FQNEAQ (reference sequence). The V end was cut by 5 bases, the J end by 2 bases, with 10 bases between. CDR3 sequence (DNA): TGTGCCAGCAGCCTAACAGGGACCTACGAGCAGTACTTC. This translates into CASSLTGTYEQYF.

This clonotype was recorded many times. This chain connects TRBV13 to TRBJ1-1; 8 bases map to TRBD1. V gave up 3 bases and J gave up 3 bases; unmatched junction bases: 6. The germline V gene encodes CDR1 PRHDT and CDR2 FYEKMQ (reference sequence). This CDR3 region has 15 residues. As DNA, the CDR3 is TGTGCCAGCAGCTTGTCAGGGGGCGGTCACACTGAAGCTTTCTTT. This codes for CASSLSGGGHTEAFF.

This clonotype is medium-sized (0.01 to 0.1%) in the sample. The rearrangement uses TRBV27 and TRBJ2-1; TRBD1 is a possible D gene (5 bases). Trimming stripped 2 bases from V and 7 bases from J, with 18 bases between. The CDR3 spans 16 residues. The germline gives CDR1 MNHEY, CDR2 SMNVEV (reference sequence). The CDR3, as DNA: TGTGCCAGCAGTTTACCGACTCCAGGCAGGGAAAATGAGCAGTTCTTC. Amino acids: CASSLPTPGRENEQFF.

By its share, this clonotype is medium-sized. J is TRBJ2-3 and V is TRBV12-3 or TRBV12-4; tentatively, D is TRBD2 (5 bases). This CDR3 spans 16 amino acids. V dropped 1 base and J dropped 1 base, with 12 bases sitting between them. The CDR3 nucleotides are TGTGCCAGCAGTTTAGACTCCCTGGGAGGCACAGATACGCAGTATTTT. Its translation: CASSLDSLGGTDTQYF.

This clonotype was detected many times. V and J are TRBV18 and TRBJ2-4; the D gene is possibly TRBD2 (6 bases). CDR3 size: 15 residues. In germline, CDR1 is KGHSH, CDR2 LQKENI. V lost 3 bases and J 6 bases, leaving 15 bases between the germline ends. The CDR3 protein is CASSPGSTSGNIQYF. Written as DNA, the CDR3 is TGTGCCAGCTCACCCGGGAGCACATCGGGAAACATTCAGTACTTC. The complete variable domain, with remaining parts taken from reference TRBV18 and TRBJ2-4, reads NAGVMQNPRHLVRRRGQEARLRCSPMKGHSHVYWYRQLPEEGLKFMVYLQKENIIDESGMPKERFSAEFPKEGPSILRIQQVVRGDSAAYFCASSPGSTSGNIQYFGAGTRLSVL.

In its sample, this clonotype ranks as medium-sized. The V and J genes are TRBV19 and TRBJ2-7; perhaps TRBD1 as D (6 bases). Germline CDR1 and CDR2: LNHDA and SQIVND (reference sequence). V dropped 4 bases and J dropped 3 bases, with 16 bases sitting between them. CDR3 length equals 15 residues. CDR3 DNA sequence: TGTGCCAGTAGTAAGCAGGACAGTAACCTCTACGAGCAGTACTTC. Translating gives CASSKQDSNLYEQYF.

This clonotype ranks as medium-sized. The chain recombines TRBV12-3 or TRBV12-4 with TRBJ1-4; 11 bases are a match to TRBD1. The CDR3 totals 17 residues. V lost 0 bases and J lost 10; bases outside the gene matches: 10. The CDR3 loop reads CASSLAPGGTGGGKLFF. CDR3 sequence (DNA): TGTGCCAGCAGTTTAGCGCCGGGCGGGACAGGGGGAGGAAAACTGTTTTTT.

The chain combines TRBV5-6 with TRBJ2-7; 9 bases align to TRBD1. The CDR3 is 13 amino acids. Germline CDR1 is SGHDT and CDR2 is YYEEEE. V lost 4 bases and J lost 5; bases outside the gene matches: 4. The CDR3 loop is CASSPDRGHEQYF. CDR3 nucleotides: TGTGCCAGCAGCCCGGACAGGGGACACGAGCAGTACTTC.

The V and J genes are TRBV11-2 and TRBJ2-5, with TRBD2 matching 12 bases. The CDR3 contains 14 residues. The V and J ends lost 5 bases and 3 bases, in that order; junction bases with no gene match: 1. Per germline, CDR1 SGHAT and CDR2 FQNNGV. As DNA, the CDR3 is TGTGCCAGCAGCCGACTAGCGGGAGAAGAGACCCAGTACTTC. Amino acid sequence: CASSRLAGEETQYF.

The chain has TRBV24-1 and TRBJ2-4, with D perhaps TRBD2 (5 bases). Per germline, CDR1 KGHDR and CDR2 SFDVKD. Deletions cut 4 bases from V and 0 bases from J, with 15 bases between. This CDR3 is built from 17 residues. As DNA, the CDR3 is TGTGCCACCAGTGACCGACCTCTGGCGGGAGCCAAAAACATTCAGTACTTC. Translation: CATSDRPLAGAKNIQYF.

This sequence joins TRBV7-6 and TRBJ1-2; possibly TRBD1 for D (6 bases). CDR1 SGHVS and CDR2 FNYEAQ come from the germline V gene. The V end lost 5 bases, the J end lost 2 bases, and 15 bases lay between the germline ends. The CDR3 spans 15 residues. The CDR3 nucleotides are TGTGCCAGCAGCCGATCGACAGGCTCAAACTATGGCTACACCTTC. Its protein is CASSRSTGSNYGYTF.

The chain recombines TRBV7-9 with TRBJ1-3, with D possibly matching TRBD1 (5 bases). The CDR3 sequence is 13 residues long. V was cut by 3 bases and J by 9 bases, with 12 bases left in between. The germline gives CDR1 SEHNR, CDR2 FQNEAQ (reference sequence). CDR3 in amino acids: CASSFGQQGTIYF. DNA of the CDR3: TGTGCCAGCAGCTTCGGTCAGCAGGGCACCATATATTTT.

As regards this clonotype: At one end, the junction sequence differs from germline, possibly due to a read error. The rearrangement joins TRBV11-2 to TRBJ1-3; 8 nucleotides line up with TRBD1. CDR3 length equals 15 residues. Germline CDR1 and CDR2: SGHAT and FQNNGV. The CDR3, as DNA: TGTGCCAGCAGCTTAGATCAGGGGGCTGGAAACACCATAAATTTT. It is translated as CASSLDQGAGNTINF.

A few counts support this clonotype. The J gene is TRBJ1-1, the V gene TRBV7-2; 10 bases map to TRBD1. Germline assignment: CDR1 SGHTA and CDR2 FQGNSA. CDR3 length: 17 amino acids. V shed 0 bases, J shed 4 bases, and the junction held 8 bases outside the gene matches. This CDR3 reads CASSLAGTGATITEAFF. For the CDR3, the DNA is TGTGCCAGCAGCTTAGCGGGGACAGGGGCGACAATCACTGAAGCTTTCTTT.

With regard to this clonotype: Compared with germline, one end of the junction differs, possibly owing to a read error. The J gene is TRBJ1-5, the V gene TRBV4-3; TRBD1 is a possible D gene (6 bases). This CDR3 contains 20 residues. The V gene's germline CDR1 is LGHNA and CDR2 YSLEER. CDR3 nucleotide sequence: TGTGCCAGCAGCCAAGAAGTTGTCGGGCAGGGGCTATATAGCAATCAGCCCCAGCATTTT. Residues: CASSQEVVGQGLYSNQPQHF.

The chain links TRBV6-5 to TRBJ2-1; D unresolved. Germline V gene lookup returns CDR1 MNHEY and CDR2 SVGAGI. This CDR3 has 14 amino acids. Trimming cost V 5 bases and J 5 bases, with 13 bases left between them. The CDR3 DNA sequence: TGTGCCAGCAGTGAAAGCTCGCCCAACAATGAGCAGTTCTTC. Protein product: CASSESSPNNEQFF.

J is TRBJ2-7 and V is TRBV12-3 or TRBV12-4; no definite D call. The V end lost 4 bases, the J end lost 4 bases, and 5 bases lay between the germline ends. The CDR3 consists of 11 residues. The CDR3 spells CASSSTYEQYF. In DNA form, the CDR3 reads TGTGCCAGCAGTTCAACATACGAGCAGTACTTC.